The 16 T cell receptor beta chains presented below share a single source sample, sequenced in a study of PD-L1 blockade in urothelial cancer. The repertoire was sequenced with immunoSEQ multiplex PCR; TCRdb's copy has only in-frame clones and lacks some. This sample carries 70,000 to 90,000 clones, 82% of them seen once, and the ten largest clones take 9% to 9.5%. The starting material was PBMCs, obtained around atezolizumab (anti-PD-L1) treatment. These receptors originate from a man between 65 and 85 years old with urothelial cancer.

This chain uses TRBV29-1 with TRBJ1-4, with 9 bases that match TRBD1. This CDR3 is built from 13 residues. Germline lookup yields CDR1 SQVTM and CDR2 ANQGSEA. V lost 7 bases to trimming and J lost 1 base; unmatched junction nucleotides: 1. The CDR3 sequence is CSATGGTNEKLFF. CDR3 coding DNA: TGCAGCGCGACAGGGGGAACTAATGAAAAACTGTTTTTT.

The chain has TRBV29-1 and TRBJ2-7; D gene ambiguous. Trimming left V 4 bases short and J 1 base short, with 11 bases between. This CDR3 is 13 amino acids long. Germline values: CDR1 SQVTM, CDR2 ANQGSEA. DNA of the CDR3: TGCAGCGTTGTATGGCAATCTTCCTACGAGCAGTACTTC. As protein: CSVVWQSSYEQYF.

This sequence joins TRBV9 and TRBJ2-5; 16 positions match TRBD2. CDR1 and CDR2 (germline): SGDLS, YYNGEE. Losses at the gene ends were 0 bases for V and 5 bases for J; bases not matched to a gene: 10. The CDR3 has 19 residues. The CDR3 here is CASSVAPGLAGGPQETQYF. DNA of the CDR3: TGTGCCAGCAGCGTAGCTCCGGGACTAGCGGGAGGGCCTCAGGAGACCCAGTACTTC.

This clone was counted only a few times. The rearrangement uses TRBV7-2 and TRBJ1-6; D call uncertain. The V gene's germline CDR1 is SGHTA and CDR2 FQGNSA. This CDR3 contains 15 residues. The V gene lost 2 bases and the J gene lost 7 bases, with 12 bases spanning the gap. In DNA form, the CDR3 reads TGTGCCAGCAGCTTAAAATCGCCAGCGAATTCACCCCTCCACTTT. Translating it yields CASSLKSPANSPLHF.

This clone was observed a single time. The chain joins TRBV4-1 to TRBJ2-1; no firm D call. V shed 1 base and J shed 0 bases, with 7 bases lying between them. CDR1 is MGHRA and CDR2 is YSYEKL in the germline V gene. The CDR3 spans 15 residues. DNA of the CDR3: TGCGCCAGCAGCCAAGCCTCCAGCTCCTACAATGAGCAGTTCTTC. It specifies CASSQASSSYNEQFF.

The chain uses TRBV11-2 and TRBJ2-1; TRBD2 matches 10 bases. Unmatched junction bases numbered 7, after V lost 1 base and J lost 7 bases. The CDR3 consists of 16 residues. Per the germline V gene, CDR1 is SGHAT and CDR2 is FQNNGV. CDR3 residues: CASSLGRGLADNEQFF. The CDR3 nucleotides read TGTGCCAGCAGCTTAGGGAGAGGACTAGCGGATAATGAGCAGTTCTTC.

The chain employs TRBV6-5 and TRBJ2-5; 7 bases map to TRBD2. Germline V gene data show CDR1 as MNHEY and CDR2 as SVGAGI. The V segment lost 0 bases and the J segment 5 bases; nucleotides outside the gene matches: 6. The CDR3 length is 15 residues. CDR3: CASSYSSGVRETQYF. CDR3 sequence (DNA): TGTGCCAGCAGTTACTCGAGCGGGGTCCGGGAGACCCAGTACTTC.

This clone was observed a single time. V usage is TRBV7-2 and J usage is TRBJ1-4; 9 bases agree with TRBD1. Germline trimming cut 3 bases from V and 2 bases from J; bases unmatched to any gene: 4. The CDR3 has 16 amino acids. From germline, CDR1 is SGHTA and CDR2 FQGNSA. Here the CDR3 reads CASSFGTGWTNEKLFF. DNA for the CDR3: TGTGCCAGCAGCTTCGGGACAGGGTGGACTAATGAAAAACTGTTTTTT.

This chain joins TRBV7-9 and TRBJ2-5, with D possibly matching TRBD2 (7 bases). Germline CDR1 reads SEHNR; CDR2 reads FQNEAQ (reference sequence). The CDR3 runs to 14 residues. The V end lost 1 base, the J end lost 4 bases, and 10 bases lay between the germline ends. As DNA, the CDR3 is TGTGCCAGCAGCTTAGGAGGGGGGGGAGAGACCCAGTACTTC. Translation: CASSLGGGGETQYF.

The chain couples TRBV18 to TRBJ1-1, with 8 bases lining up with TRBD1. The CDR3 totals 14 residues. V was pared by 3 bases and J by 2 bases, with 2 bases of the junction left unmatched. Germline assignment: CDR1 KGHSH and CDR2 LQKENI. CDR3 residues: CASSPQGANTEAFF. In nucleotides, the CDR3 is TGTGCCAGCTCACCTCAGGGGGCCAACACTGAAGCTTTCTTT.

CDR3 in DNA: TGTGCCAGCAGCTTAGTGGCAGGGGAAGCTTTCTTT. Translated: CASSLVAGEAFF. This chain connects TRBV7-3 to TRBJ1-1, with D maybe TRBD1 (5 bases). V was trimmed by 2 bases and J by 8 bases, leaving 9 bases between them. The CDR3 spans 12 residues. CDR1 and CDR2 from the germline V gene are SGHTA and FQGTGA. Full variable domain (rest looked up from reference TRBV7-3 and TRBJ1-1): GAGVSQTPSNKVTEKGKYVELRCDPISGHTALYWYRQSLGQGPEFLIYFQGTGAADDSGLPNDRFFAVRPEGSVSTLKIQRTERGDSAVYLCASSLVAGEAFFGQGTRLTVV.

The chain employs TRBV27 and TRBJ1-2; D is uncertain. The CDR3 sequence is 13 residues long. The V gene lost 2 bases and the J gene lost 4 bases, with 8 bases spanning the gap. CDR1 MNHEY and CDR2 SMNVEV come from the germline V gene (reference sequence). Written as DNA, the CDR3 is TGTGCCAGCAGTTTACCAGGATTCTATGGCTACACCTTC. It yields the protein CASSLPGFYGYTF.

The chain employs TRBV2 and TRBJ2-7; D might be TRBD1 (5 bases). V was shortened by 11 bases and J by 2 bases, with 16 bases between the two germline ends. This CDR3 has 13 residues. The germline gives CDR1 SNHLY, CDR2 FYNNEI. The CDR3 sequence is CASAGQGPYEQYF. In nucleotides, the CDR3 is TGTGCCTCCGCCGGGCAGGGCCCCTACGAGCAGTACTTC.

The V and J genes are TRBV29-1 and TRBJ2-7; 9 positions agree with TRBD1. After removal of 4 bases from V and 3 bases from J, the junction contained 13 bases not matched to a gene. The CDR3 has 16 amino acids. Germline CDR1 reads SQVTM; CDR2 reads ANQGSEA. CDR3 nucleotides: TGCAGCGTTGGGGGGGGGACAGGGAGTAGAGACTACGAGCAGTACTTC. This sequence encodes CSVGGGTGSRDYEQYF.

The chain carries TRBV6-4 and TRBJ1-1; D gene ambiguous. V was shortened by 2 bases and J by 4 bases, with 17 bases between the two germline ends. The CDR3 runs 16 residues. Germline assignment: CDR1 MRHNA and CDR2 SNTAGT. CDR3 coding DNA: TGTGCCAGCAGTGACCTACTAAGCGGGGTGGGCACTGAAGCTTTCTTT. Its protein product is CASSDLLSGVGTEAFF.

The rearrangement uses TRBV9 and TRBJ2-3, with TRBD1 identical over 7 bases. V lost 0 bases and J lost 2; bases outside the gene matches: 3. Germline V CDR1 and CDR2: SGDLS, YYNGEE. CDR3 length: 15 amino acids. DNA for the CDR3: TGTGCCAGCAGCGTAGGGCAGGGGGTCACAGATACGCAGTATTTT. Translated, it gives CASSVGQGVTDTQYF. Combining the CDR3 with reference TRBV9 and TRBJ2-3 gives the whole variable domain DSGVTQTPKHLITATGQRVTLRCSPRSGDLSVYWYQQSLDQGLQFLIQYYNGEERAKGNILERFSAQQFPDLHSELNLSSLELGDSALYFCASSVGQGVTDTQYFGPGTRLTVL.